This is a list of T cell receptor beta chains from one sample in a study of cytomegalovirus exposure and HLA in healthy donors. The repertoire was sequenced with immunoSEQ multiplex PCR; TCRdb's copy has only in-frame clones and lacks some. The data hold about 130,000 clones, with roughly 9.8% observed a single time. Sequencing was carried out using PBMCs. These receptor sequences come from a man between 50 and 59 years old in good health and CMV-seronegative. CDR3s leave out the opening cysteine and the closing phenylalanine or tryptophan.

V gene	J gene	CDR3 protein
TRBV7-9	TRBJ2-5	ASSVGGGLAPIQETQY
TRBV7-7	TRBJ1-1	ASSPAGNTEAF
TRBV28	TRBJ2-3	ASSFPSGSGTDTQY
TRBV28	TRBJ1-5	ASSAGQDSNQPQH
TRBV6-5	TRBJ1-2	ASSYSDTGIFYGYT
TRBV6-6	TRBJ1-5	ASTGQSNQPQH
TRBV30	TRBJ2-7	AWSPGYEQY
TRBV28	TRBJ1-4	ASGLGVNEKLF
TRBV28	TRBJ1-2	ASRERGGAIQDYGYT
TRBV19	TRBJ2-5	ASSDRSGTQY
TRBV30	TRBJ2-6	AWTTGANVLT
TRBV5-1	TRBJ1-5	ASSAGQGRDQPQH
TRBV28	TRBJ1-2	ASRRKGQGPGYT
TRBV28	TRBJ2-7	ASSLDDLSEQY
TRBV5-1	TRBJ1-2	ASSLARAGGQINYGYT
TRBV10-2	TRBJ1-5	ASRGGTYSNQPQH
TRBV29-1	TRBJ2-7	SVALRQASYEQY
TRBV5-4	TRBJ2-1	ASSLDLAGDGDEQF
TRBV2	TRBJ2-4	ATRQESNIQY
TRBV27	TRBJ2-7	ASMLMGSGNYEQY
TRBV5-4	TRBJ2-4	ASSFGAGLENIQY
TRBV9	TRBJ2-7	ASSVATGTEIYEQY
TRBV5-1	TRBJ2-1	ASSLAGSGINEQF
TRBV6-6	TRBJ2-7	ASTTLRGEQY
TRBV2	TRBJ2-3	ASKRERGISTDTQY
TRBV5-1	TRBJ1-2	ASSADGAGRIYT
TRBV27	TRBJ1-4	ASSPRGGGEKLF
TRBV10-3	TRBJ1-2	AISDPPGRGPYGYT
TRBV27	TRBJ1-5	ASSLDRGQPQH
TRBV6-5	TRBJ2-7	ASSGRDRGLVEQY
TRBV30	TRBJ2-3	AWSGDRGSTDTQY
TRBV6-5	TRBJ1-1	ASSLDRGPNTEAF
TRBV10-3	TRBJ1-1	AISVGTGSTEAF
TRBV7-7	TRBJ2-5	ASSFKVTSGGQETQY
TRBV19	TRBJ2-2	ASSIFPGSTGELF
TRBV11-2	TRBJ2-7	ASSLGTGYQTEQY
TRBV6-6	TRBJ2-5	ASGDRGKGETQY
TRBV4-2	TRBJ2-5	ASSQEGTVQETQY
TRBV2	TRBJ2-3	ASSEMQESTDTQY
TRBV11-1	TRBJ1-1	ASTRLRGGSGTEAF
TRBV19	TRBJ1-1	ASSIDRGGTEAF
TRBV5-6	TRBJ1-1	ASSSSPRGNTEAF
TRBV10-3	TRBJ1-2	AIKQLGGDYGYT
TRBV19	TRBJ2-1	ASSIRDRGANEQF
TRBV2	TRBJ1-6	ASSVPGTGTPYNSPLH
TRBV5-4	TRBJ1-4	ASSLGSGLDEKLF
TRBV6-6	TRBJ2-7	ASSFPEGANEQY
TRBV15	TRBJ1-2	ATSRGDRDGGYT
TRBV30	TRBJ1-1	AWSPGGTEAF
TRBV6-1	TRBJ2-7	ASIQQRERKGEQY
TRBV15	TRBJ2-1	ATSRDQSRVRV
TRBV9	TRBJ1-1	ASSVSTGTEAF
TRBV27	TRBJ2-6	ASGSGSGANVLT
TRBV7-2	TRBJ2-3	ASSLTGGLNTQY
TRBV2	TRBJ1-5	ASSAGQGGNQPQH
TRBV6-4	TRBJ2-3	ASSDIAGGTTDTQY
TRBV5-1	TRBJ1-1	ASSLANKNTEAF
TRBV28	TRBJ2-1	ASSPLGTYNEQF